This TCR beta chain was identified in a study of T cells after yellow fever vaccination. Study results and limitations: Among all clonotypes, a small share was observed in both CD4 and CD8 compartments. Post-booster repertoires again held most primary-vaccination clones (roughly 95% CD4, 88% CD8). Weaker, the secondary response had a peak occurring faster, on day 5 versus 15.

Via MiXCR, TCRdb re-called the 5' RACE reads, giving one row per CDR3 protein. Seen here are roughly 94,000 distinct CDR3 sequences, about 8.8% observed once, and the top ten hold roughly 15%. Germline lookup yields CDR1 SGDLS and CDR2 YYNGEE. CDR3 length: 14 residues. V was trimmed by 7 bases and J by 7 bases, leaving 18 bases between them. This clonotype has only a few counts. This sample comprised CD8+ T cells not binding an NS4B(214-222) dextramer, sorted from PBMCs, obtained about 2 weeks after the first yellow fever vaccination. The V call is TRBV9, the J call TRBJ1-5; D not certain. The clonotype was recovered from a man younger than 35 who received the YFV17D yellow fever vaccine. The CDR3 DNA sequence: TGTGCCAGCGGAACGGGGTGGGGTAACCAGCCCCAGCATTTT. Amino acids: CASGTGWGNQPQHF.